One sample yielded the 15 T cell receptor beta chains listed below, sequenced in a study of low-dose radiotherapy and immunotherapy resistance in tumors. TRAV and TRBV primers primed cDNA for both TCRalpha and TCRbeta. A roughly 20-cycle PCR with a constant-region primer and V-primer adapter amplified TCRs. One entry per CDR3 protein, called by TCRdb with MiXCR from the reads. This sample has 12,000 to 15,000 distinct CDR3 sequences, with 75% found just once. The receptors were sampled from a human donor with advanced metastatic prostate, ovarian, gallbladder or colorectal cancer (not recorded which). This table probably holds off-target reads from a library built for another chain.

The CDR3 protein is CATSRGQGSNEQFF. The DNA of the CDR3 is TGTGCCACCAGCAGAGGACAGGGTAGCAATGAGCAGTTCTTC. V is TRBV15 and J is TRBJ2-1; 7 nucleotides align to TRBD1. The CDR3 is 14 amino acids. After removal of 1 base from V and 6 bases from J, the junction contained 3 bases not matched to a gene. Germline CDR1 and CDR2: LNHNV and YYDKDF (reference sequence).

This chain uses TRBV2 with TRBJ1-5, with 9 bases identical to TRBD1. The CDR3 extends over 17 amino acids. The ends lost 6 bases at V and 0 bases at J; junction bases unmatched: 9. CDR1 SNHLY and CDR2 FYNNEI come from the germline V gene. This CDR3 reads CASRPGTGQYSNQPQHF. In DNA, the CDR3 is TGTGCCAGCAGACCCGGGACAGGGCAATATAGCAATCAGCCCCAGCATTTT.

The CDR3 spells CASSLREGPAFNEQYF. DNA for the CDR3: TGCGCCAGCAGCCTAAGAGAGGGACCTGCGTTCAACGAGCAGTACTTC. The chain is built from TRBV4-1 and TRBJ2-7; perhaps D is TRBD1 or TRBD2 (5 bases each). Germline lookup yields CDR1 MGHRA and CDR2 YSYEKL. Trimming removed 4 bases from V and 5 bases from J, with 21 bases in between. CDR3 length equals 16 residues.

This clonotype was seen more than once but under ten times. The rearrangement uses TRBV11-2 and TRBJ1-1; D unresolved. This CDR3 has 13 residues. V lost 1 base and J 1 base, leaving 4 bases between the germline ends. CDR1 SGHAT and CDR2 FQNNGV come from the germline V gene. The CDR3 nucleotides are TGTGCCAGCAGCTTAGTTGGGAACACTGAAGCTTTCTTT. Translation gives CASSLVGNTEAFF.

The gene calls are TRBV7-6 and TRBJ2-1, with D tentatively TRBD1 or TRBD2 (5 bases each). This CDR3 is 15 amino acids long. Looked up from germline, CDR1 is SGHVS and CDR2 is FNYEAQ. The V end was cut by 5 bases, the J end by 4 bases, with 15 bases between. CDR3 amino acids: CASSPDTGIYNEQFF. CDR3 in DNA: TGTGCCAGCAGCCCGGACACGGGAATATACAATGAGCAGTTCTTC.

CDR3 in amino acids: CASSPGDSRHEQYF. The CDR3 DNA is TGTGCCAGTAGTCCGGGAGACTCGCGTCACGAGCAGTACTTC. The V gene is TRBV19, the J gene TRBJ2-7; perhaps TRBD2 as D (6 bases). Germline V gene lookup returns CDR1 LNHDA and CDR2 SQIVND (reference sequence). V was clipped by 5 bases and J by 5 bases, with 16 bases between them. The CDR3 sequence is 14 residues long.

The count of this clonotype is one. The junction does not match germline at one end; this may be a read error. The rearrangement links TRBV5-3 to TRBJ1-2, with TRBD1 as a possible D gene (5 bases). TRBV5-3 is flagged as an ORF with uncertain function. The CDR3 consists of 14 residues. The CDR3, as DNA: TGTGCCAGCAGCTTGCGGGGGGTGGACTATGGCTACACCTTC. Translated, it gives CASSLRGVDYGYTF.

This sequence joins TRBV6-2 or TRBV6-3 and TRBJ2-4; D possibly corresponds to TRBD1 (5 bases). There are 14 residues in the CDR3. Trimming took off 5 bases at V and 6 bases at J, with 14 bases between the two ends. Germline CDR1 MNHEY, CDR2 SVGEGT. The CDR3 here is CASSDRQLLNIQYF. DNA of the CDR3: TGTGCCAGCAGTGACCGACAGCTACTAAACATTCAGTACTTC.

J is TRBJ2-5 and V is TRBV2; 11 bases fit TRBD2. CDR3 size: 17 residues. The V segment lost 7 bases and the J segment 2 bases; nucleotides outside the gene matches: 12. The germline V gene has CDR1 SNHLY and CDR2 FYNNEI. CDR3 sequence: CASIMGPSGGQQETQYF. DNA of the CDR3: TGTGCCAGCATTATGGGGCCTAGCGGGGGGCAACAAGAGACCCAGTACTTC.

This chain joins TRBV5-5 and TRBJ2-3, with 8 bases fitting TRBD1. CDR1 and CDR2 from the germline V gene are SGHKS and YYEKEE (reference sequence). Losses at the gene ends were 3 bases for V and 2 bases for J; bases not matched to a gene: 5. The CDR3 has 15 amino acids. The chain's CDR3 is CASSSGQGDTDTQYF. The CDR3 region has the DNA TGTGCCAGCAGCTCTGGACAGGGCGACACAGATACGCAGTATTTT. Based on the CDR3 plus reference TRBV5-5 and TRBJ2-3, the full variable domain is DAGVTQSPTHLIKTRGQQVTLRCSPISGHKSVSWYQQVLGQGPQFIFQYYEKEERGRGNFPDRFSARQFPNYSSELNVNALLLGDSALYLCASSSGQGDTDTQYFGPGTRLTVL.

The chain joins TRBV28 to TRBJ2-5; 11 bases agree with TRBD1. Losses at the gene ends were 8 bases for V and 2 bases for J; bases not matched to a gene: 10. In germline, CDR1 is MDHEN, CDR2 SYDVKM. There are 16 residues in the CDR3. CDR3 bases: TGTGCCAGCCGATCCGCCGGGACAGGGGGACAAGAGACCCAGTACTTC. Translation: CASRSAGTGGQETQYF.

The rearrangement uses TRBV11-2 and TRBJ2-5; D perhaps matches TRBD2 (5 bases). Germline-derived CDR1 and CDR2 are SGHAT and FQNNGV. With 5 bases removed from V and 1 base from J, the gap between germline ends came to 14 bases. The CDR3 runs to 15 residues. In nucleotides, the CDR3 is TGTGCCAGCAGCCTCCCTACAGCGGTCCAAGAGACCCAGTACTTC. It encodes CASSLPTAVQETQYF.

This clonotype was detected only a few times. V gene TRBV7-2 combines with J gene TRBJ2-6; D remains ambiguous. Between the trimmed V and J ends, which lost 6 bases and 1 base, there was a span of 1 base. The CDR3 totals 12 residues. The germline V gene has CDR1 SGHTA and CDR2 FQGNSA. The CDR3 nucleotides read TGTGCCAGCAGATCTGGGGCCAACGTCCTGACTTTC. Amino acids: CASRSGANVLTF.

V and J are TRBV11-2 and TRBJ2-1; unclear D gene. CDR1 and CDR2 from the germline V gene are SGHAT and FQNNGV. V lost 8 bases and J lost 7, with 12 bases in between. CDR3 length equals 12 residues. CDR3: CASSGGLNEQFF. Written as DNA, the CDR3 is TGTGCCAGCTCGGGTGGTCTAAATGAGCAGTTCTTC.

V usage is TRBV29-1 and J usage is TRBJ2-7; 9 nucleotides match TRBD2. Germline V lookup: CDR1 SQVTM, CDR2 ANQGSEA. CDR3 length equals 13 residues. J was trimmed by 3 bases and V by 6 bases; bases with no gene match: 6. The CDR3 DNA reads as TGCAGCGTCTGGACTAGCGACCACTACGAGCAGTACTTC. Its translation is CSVWTSDHYEQYF.